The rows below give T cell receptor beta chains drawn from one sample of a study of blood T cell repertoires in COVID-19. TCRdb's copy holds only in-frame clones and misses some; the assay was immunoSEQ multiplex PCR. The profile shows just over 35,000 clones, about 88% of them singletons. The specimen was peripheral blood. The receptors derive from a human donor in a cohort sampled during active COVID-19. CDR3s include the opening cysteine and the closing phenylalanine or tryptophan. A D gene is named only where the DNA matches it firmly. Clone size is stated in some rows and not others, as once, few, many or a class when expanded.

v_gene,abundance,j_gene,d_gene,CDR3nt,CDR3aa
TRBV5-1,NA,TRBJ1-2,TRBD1,TGCGCCAGCAGCGAATCCGGGACAGGCTCTAGAGGCTACACCTTC,CASSESGTGSRGYTF
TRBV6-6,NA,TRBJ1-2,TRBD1,TGTGCCAGCGAAGGGGGCCTTGGCTACACCTTC,CASEGGLGYTF
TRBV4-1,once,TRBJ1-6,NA,TGCGCCAGCAGCCAGGAGGGCCTTTGGGGAGCACCCCTCCACTTT,CASSQEGLWGAPLHF
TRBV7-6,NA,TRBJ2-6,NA,TGTGCCAGCAGCTTAGGTGGGGGCCTCTCTGGGGCCAACGTCCTGACTTTC,CASSLGGGLSGANVLTF
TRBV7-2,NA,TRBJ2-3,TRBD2,TGTGCCAGCAGTAGACTAGCGGGGCGACACTCAGATACGCAGTATTTT,CASSRLAGRHSDTQYF
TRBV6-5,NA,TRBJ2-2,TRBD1,TGTGCCAGCACCCCAGGGGGCGCGAACACCGGGGAGCTGTTTTTT,CASTPGGANTGELFF
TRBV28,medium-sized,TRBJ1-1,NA,TGTGCCAGCACCTTACAGGGGAACACTGAAGCTTTCTTT,CASTLQGNTEAFF
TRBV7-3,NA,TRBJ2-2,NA,TGTGCCAGCAGCGGAACGGGTCGTCGGAACACCGGGGAGCTGTTTTTT,CASSGTGRRNTGELFF
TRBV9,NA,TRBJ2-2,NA,TGTGCCAGCTCAGGGGAAGGGGCCGGGGAGCTGTTTTTT,CASSGEGAGELFF
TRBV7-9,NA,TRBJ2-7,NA,TGTGCCAGCAGCCTAGAAGGAGATTACTACGAGCAGTACTTC,CASSLEGDYYEQYF
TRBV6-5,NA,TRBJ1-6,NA,TGTGCCAGCAGTTACTTAGGAGGGGCTAATTCACCCCTCCACTTT,CASSYLGGANSPLHF
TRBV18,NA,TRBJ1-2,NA,TGTGCCAGCTCACCAAGCACGGACTATGGCTACACCTTC,CASSPSTDYGYTF
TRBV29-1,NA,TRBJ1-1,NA,TGCAGCGTTGATCAGGGGACTGAAGCTTTCTTT,CSVDQGTEAFF
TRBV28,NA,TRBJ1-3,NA,TGTGCCAGCAGTCCACCGTCGATAGTAACTGGAAACACCATATATTTT,CASSPPSIVTGNTIYF
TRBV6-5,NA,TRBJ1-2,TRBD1,TGTGCCAGCAGTTACAGGGGACAGAGCTATGGCTACACCTTC,CASSYRGQSYGYTF
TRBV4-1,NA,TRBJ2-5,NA,TGCGCCAGCAGCCAAGATCGGGTGAAGACCCAGTACTTC,CASSQDRVKTQYF
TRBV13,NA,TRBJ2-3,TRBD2,TGTGCCAGCAGCTTAGGCCCCAAAGCGGGGGGCACAGATACGCAGTATTTT,CASSLGPKAGGTDTQYF
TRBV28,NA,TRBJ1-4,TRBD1,TGTGCCAGCCGCCGGGACAGCGGGACTAATGAAAAACTGTTTTTT,CASRRDSGTNEKLFF
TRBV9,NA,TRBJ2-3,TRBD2,TGTGCCAGCAGCGTAGGTCGGGGGGGCCCAGATACGCAGTATTTT,CASSVGRGGPDTQYF
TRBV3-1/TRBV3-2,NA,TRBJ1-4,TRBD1,TGTGCCAGCAGCCACCCACAGGGGGCGGTGGGGAAACTGTTTTTT,CASSHPQGAVGKLFF
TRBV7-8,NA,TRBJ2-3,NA,TGTGCCAGCAGCTCAGGAGGGACTTCCCTTAGCACAGATACGCAGTATTTT,CASSSGGTSLSTDTQYF
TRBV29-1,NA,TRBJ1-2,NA,TGCAGCGCCGCGGGGCGCGACCGGAGGGGCTACACCTTC,CSAAGRDRRGYTF
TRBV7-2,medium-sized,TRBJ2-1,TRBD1,TGTGCCAGCAGCGACAGGGGCGGATCCTACAATGAGCAGTTCTTC,CASSDRGGSYNEQFF
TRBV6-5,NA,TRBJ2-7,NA,TGTGCCAGCAGCTCCCGGGGCGAGCAGTACTTC,CASSSRGEQYF
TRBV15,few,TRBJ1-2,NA,TGTGCCACCAGCGTAAGGACGACAGGCTCTGGCTACACCTTC,CATSVRTTGSGYTF
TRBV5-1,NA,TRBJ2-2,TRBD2,TGCGCCAGCAGCGGTGGACTAGTCGGGGCCGGGGAGCTGTTTTTT,CASSGGLVGAGELFF
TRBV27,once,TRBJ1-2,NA,TGTGCCAGCAGTTTATCCCAGGGGCGCGGTTATGGCTACACCTTC,CASSLSQGRGYGYTF
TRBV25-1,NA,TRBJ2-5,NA,TGTGCCAGCAGTGGAGACAACCAAGAGACCCAGTACTTC,CASSGDNQETQYF
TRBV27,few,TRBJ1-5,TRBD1,TGTGCCAGCAGTTTATCAGCAGGGGGTAATCAGCCCCAGCATTTT,CASSLSAGGNQPQHF
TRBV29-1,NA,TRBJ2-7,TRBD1,TGCAGCTCCCGGGACAGCTCCTACGAGCAGTACTTC,CSSRDSSYEQYF
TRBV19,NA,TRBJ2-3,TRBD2,TGTGCCAGTAGTCCCGGGACTAGCGGAGATACGCAGTATTTT,CASSPGTSGDTQYF
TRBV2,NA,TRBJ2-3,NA,TGTGCCAGCAGTGGGCAGGGGTGGGATACGCAGTATTTT,CASSGQGWDTQYF
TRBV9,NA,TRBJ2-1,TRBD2,TGTGCCAGCAGCCCAATAACTCCGGGACTAGCGGGGGGGCTGGTCTTC,CASSPITPGLAGGLVF
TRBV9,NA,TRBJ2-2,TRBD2,TGTGCCAGCAGCGTAGCTAGCGGGGGTGGGGCCGGGGAGCTGTTTTTT,CASSVASGGGAGELFF
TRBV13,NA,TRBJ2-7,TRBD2,TGTGCCAGCAGCCTTGGAGGCGGGGGGAGGAACGAGCAGTACTTC,CASSLGGGGRNEQYF
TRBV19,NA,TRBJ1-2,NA,TGTGCCAGTAGTATACGGGACACCTATGGCTACACCTTC,CASSIRDTYGYTF
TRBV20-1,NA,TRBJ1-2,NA,TGCAGTGCTAGACCGAACTATGGCTACACCTTC,CSARPNYGYTF
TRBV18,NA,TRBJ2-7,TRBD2,TGTGCCAGCTCACCAGATGGTTGGCGGGGGTCCGCCGAGCAGTACTTC,CASSPDGWRGSAEQYF
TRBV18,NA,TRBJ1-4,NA,TGTGCCAGCTCACCACCGGGCCGGGGGAATGAAAAACTGTTTTTT,CASSPPGRGNEKLFF
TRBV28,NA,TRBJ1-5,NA,TGTGCCAGCAGTTTAGCGGGGGGCAATCAGCCCCAGCATTTT,CASSLAGGNQPQHF
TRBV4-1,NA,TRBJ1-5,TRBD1,TGCGCCAGCAGCCTAGGGGGCACGGGCGGATGGGGTCAGCCCCAGCATTTT,CASSLGGTGGWGQPQHF
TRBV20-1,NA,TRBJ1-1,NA,TGCAGTGCTAAAGGGGTCACTGAAGCTTTCTTT,CSAKGVTEAFF
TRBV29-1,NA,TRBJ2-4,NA,TGCAGCGTAGCAGACTTAGCCAAAAACATTCAGTACTTC,CSVADLAKNIQYF
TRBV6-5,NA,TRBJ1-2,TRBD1,TGTGCCAGCAGTTACAGGGGGCGCGACTATGGCTACACCTTC,CASSYRGRDYGYTF
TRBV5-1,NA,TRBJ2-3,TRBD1,TGCGCCAGCATGAGCCGGACAGGATACACAGATACGCAGTATTTT,CASMSRTGYTDTQYF
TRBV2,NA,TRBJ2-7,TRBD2,TGTGCCAGCAGTGAAGCGCCGGGGGGCTACGAGCAGTACTTC,CASSEAPGGYEQYF
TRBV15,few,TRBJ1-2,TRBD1,TGTGCCACCAGCAGAGATGGGGACAGCCTAACTAACTATGGCTACACCTTC,CATSRDGDSLTNYGYTF
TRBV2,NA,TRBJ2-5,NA,TGTGCCAGCAGTCAAGCCCTCCCCGAGACCCAGTACTTC,CASSQALPETQYF
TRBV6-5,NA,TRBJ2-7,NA,TGTGCCAGCACACAGGGAGACTCCTACGAGCAGTACTTC,CASTQGDSYEQYF
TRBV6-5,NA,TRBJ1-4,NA,TGTGCCAGCGGAGGAGCAACTAATGAAAAACTGTTTTTT,CASGGATNEKLFF
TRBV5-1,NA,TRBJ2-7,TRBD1,TGCGCCAGCAGCTCCGGGACAGGACCCTACGAGCAGTACTTC,CASSSGTGPYEQYF
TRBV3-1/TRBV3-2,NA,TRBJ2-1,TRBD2,TGTGCCAGCAGCCACACTCCGGGACTAAGGAATGAGCAGTTCTTC,CASSHTPGLRNEQFF
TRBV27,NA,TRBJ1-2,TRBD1,TGTGCCAGCAGTTTATCGTTCGACAGGGGGCATATAAGTGGCTACACCTTC,CASSLSFDRGHISGYTF
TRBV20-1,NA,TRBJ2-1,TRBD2,TGCAGTGCTAGTCTAGCGGGGGGGGCCCCCTACAATGAGCAGTTCTTC,CSASLAGGAPYNEQFF
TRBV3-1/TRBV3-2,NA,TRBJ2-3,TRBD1,TGTGCCAGCAGCCATTACCGGGACAGGGGGCGCGGAGATACGCAGTATTTT,CASSHYRDRGRGDTQYF
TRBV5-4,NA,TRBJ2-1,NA,TGTGCCAGCAGCTTGGACCTATACAATGAGCAGTTCTTC,CASSLDLYNEQFF
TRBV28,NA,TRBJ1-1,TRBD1,TGTGCCAGCATCAGGTCCACAGGGGGAACTGAAGCTTTCTTT,CASIRSTGGTEAFF
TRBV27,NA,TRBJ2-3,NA,TGTGCCAGCAGTTTAGCTAGCCGGGATACGCAGTATTTT,CASSLASRDTQYF
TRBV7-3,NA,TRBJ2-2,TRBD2,TGTGCCAGCAGCCGGGGGGCCGGGGAGCTGTTTTTT,CASSRGAGELFF
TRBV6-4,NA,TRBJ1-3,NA,TGTGCCAGGTATTACTCTGGAAACACCATATATTTT,CARYYSGNTIYF